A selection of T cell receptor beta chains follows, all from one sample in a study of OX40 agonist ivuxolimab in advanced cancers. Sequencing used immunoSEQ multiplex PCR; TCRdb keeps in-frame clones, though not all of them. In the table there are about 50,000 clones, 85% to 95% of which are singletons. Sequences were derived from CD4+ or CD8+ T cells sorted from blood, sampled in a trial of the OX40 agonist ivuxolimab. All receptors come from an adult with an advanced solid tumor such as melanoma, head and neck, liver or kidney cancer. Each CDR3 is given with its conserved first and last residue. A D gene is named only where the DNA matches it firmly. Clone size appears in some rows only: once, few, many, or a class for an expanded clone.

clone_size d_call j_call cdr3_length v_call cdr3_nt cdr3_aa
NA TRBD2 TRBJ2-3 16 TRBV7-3 TGTGCCAGCAGCCCCCTAGCGGGAGCCCCCACAGATACGCAGTATTTT CASSPLAGAPTDTQYF
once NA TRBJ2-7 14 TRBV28 TGTGCCAGCAGTTTAGATAGGGGCCCCTACGAGCAGTACTTC CASSLDRGPYEQYF
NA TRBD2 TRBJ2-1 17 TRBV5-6 TGTGCCAGCAGCTTGGCGGATGTGCGGGAGCACAACAATGAGCAGTTCTTC CASSLADVREHNNEQFF
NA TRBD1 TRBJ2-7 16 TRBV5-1 TGCGCCAGCAGCTTGGGAAGGACAGGATCATCAGGCGAGCAGTACTTC CASSLGRTGSSGEQYF
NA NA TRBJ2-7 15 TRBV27 TGTGCCAGCAGTTTAGGCAGGAATTCACCCTACGAGCAGTACTTC CASSLGRNSPYEQYF
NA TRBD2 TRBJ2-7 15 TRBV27 TGTGCCAGCACTTGGACTAGCGGGACTGGTTACGAGCAGTACTTC CASTWTSGTGYEQYF
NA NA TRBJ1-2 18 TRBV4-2 TGTGCCAGCAGCCATACGGCAGGGCGTTGGGGGCTCAACTATGGCTACACCTTC CASSHTAGRWGLNYGYTF
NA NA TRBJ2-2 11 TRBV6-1 TGTGCCAGCAGTTACGGGGGGGAGCTGTTTTTT CASSYGGELFF
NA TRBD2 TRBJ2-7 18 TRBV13 TGTGCCAGCAGCTCGGGACTAGCGGGAGTTACGAGCTCCTACGAGCAGTACTTC CASSSGLAGVTSSYEQYF
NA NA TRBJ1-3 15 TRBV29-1 TGCAGCGTTGAAGTGGGAGGGAACCCTGGAAACACCATATATTTT CSVEVGGNPGNTIYF
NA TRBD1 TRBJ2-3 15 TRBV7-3 TGTGCCAGCAGCCCGACAGGGGGCGTCGCAGATACGCAGTATTTT CASSPTGGVADTQYF
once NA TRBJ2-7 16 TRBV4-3 TGCGCCAGCAGCCAGACCCTAGACGGTGAGGACTACGAGCAGTACTTC CASSQTLDGEDYEQYF
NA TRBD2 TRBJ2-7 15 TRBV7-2 TGTGCCAGCAGCTTGGGAGGGGACTTTACCTACGAGCAGTACTTC CASSLGGDFTYEQYF
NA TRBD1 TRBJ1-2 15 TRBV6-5 TGTGCCAGCAGTTCTTCCGGGACAGCCCCCTATGGCTACACCTTC CASSSSGTAPYGYTF
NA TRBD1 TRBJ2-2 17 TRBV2 TGTGCCAGCAGTGAGTGGCCCGGGACAGGGTTAACCGGGGAGCTGTTTTTT CASSEWPGTGLTGELFF
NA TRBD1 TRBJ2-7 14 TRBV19 TGTGCCAGTAGTATGGGACAGGGATTCTACGAGCAGTACTTC CASSMGQGFYEQYF
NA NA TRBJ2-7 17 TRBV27 TGTGCCAGCAGTTTATTTCGGCCGGGGGTAGAGCCCTACGAGCAGTACTTC CASSLFRPGVEPYEQYF
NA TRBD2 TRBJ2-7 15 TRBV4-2 TGTGCCAGCAGCCAAGGGACTAGCGGCGCCTACGAGCAGTACTTC CASSQGTSGAYEQYF
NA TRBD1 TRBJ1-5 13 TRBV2 TGTGCCAGTACGGACAGGGTTAATCAGCCCCAGCATTTT CASTDRVNQPQHF
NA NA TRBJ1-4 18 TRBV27 TGTGCCAGCAGTTTGGAGCGCGGACGTCGCCCCACTAATGAAAAACTGTTTTTT CASSLERGRRPTNEKLFF
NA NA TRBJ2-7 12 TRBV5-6 TGTGCCAGCAGCTTTCTGGGGGACGAGCAGTACTTC CASSFLGDEQYF
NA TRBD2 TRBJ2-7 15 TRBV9 TGTGCCAGCAGCTTAAGGTCGGGACTAGCCTACGAGCAGTACTTC CASSLRSGLAYEQYF
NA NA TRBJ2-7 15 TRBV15 TGTGCCACCAGCAGAGATGCCAGGGGAGGCGACGAGCAGTACTTC CATSRDARGGDEQYF
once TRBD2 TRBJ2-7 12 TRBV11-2 TGTGCCAGCCGGGGGGGGTCCTACGAGCAGTACTTC CASRGGSYEQYF
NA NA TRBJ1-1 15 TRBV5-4 TGTGCCAGCAGCCCCCGACAGACCTTGAACACTGAAGCTTTCTTT CASSPRQTLNTEAFF
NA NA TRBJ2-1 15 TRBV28 TGTGCCAGCAGTTTACTAGGGCAGAGGAAAAATGAGCAGTTCTTC CASSLLGQRKNEQFF
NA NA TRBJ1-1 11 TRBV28 TGTGCCAGCAGTTTAACAGTTGAAGCTTTCTTT CASSLTVEAFF
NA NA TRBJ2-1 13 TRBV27 TGTGCCAGCAGTACAGGCTCCTACAATGAGCAGTTCTTC CASSTGSYNEQFF
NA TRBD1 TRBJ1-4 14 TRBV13 TGTGCCAGCACCCTCCGGGACAGAAATGAAAAACTGTTTTTT CASTLRDRNEKLFF
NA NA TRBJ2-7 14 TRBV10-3 TGTGCCATCAGTGATTGGGGAGCCACCTACGAGCAGTACTTC CAISDWGATYEQYF
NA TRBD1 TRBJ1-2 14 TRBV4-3 TGCGCCAGCAGCGTGGACAGGGGTGGCTATGGCTACACCTTC CASSVDRGGYGYTF
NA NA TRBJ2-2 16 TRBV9 TGTGCCAGCAGCGTAGGCGGCCGAACGAACACCGGGGAGCTGTTTTTT CASSVGGRTNTGELFF
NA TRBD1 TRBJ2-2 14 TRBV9 TGTGCCAGCAGCGTGGACCAGGGGGCCGGGGAGCTGTTTTTT CASSVDQGAGELFF
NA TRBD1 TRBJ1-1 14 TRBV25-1 TGTGCCAGCAGTTCCACAGGGGGTGGGACTGAAGCTTTCTTT CASSSTGGGTEAFF
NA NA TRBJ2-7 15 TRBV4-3 TGCGCCAGCAGCCAAGACGGCGGGTCCTCCTACGAGCAGTACTTC CASSQDGGSSYEQYF
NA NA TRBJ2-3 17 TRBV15 TGTGCCACCACCCATCTTCCTACAGTTACAAGCACAGATACGCAGTATTTT CATTHLPTVTSTDTQYF
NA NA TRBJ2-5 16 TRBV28 TGTGCCACCTCCTGGGAGAATGGATCTATCCAAGAGACCCAGTACTTC CATSWENGSIQETQYF
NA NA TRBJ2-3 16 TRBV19 TGTGCCAGTAGTATTGGCCAGGGGACATACACAGATACGCAGTATTTT CASSIGQGTYTDTQYF
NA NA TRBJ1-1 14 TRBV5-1 TGCGCCAGCAGCTTGGTAGGCGCAGGGGTTGAAGCTTTCTTT CASSLVGAGVEAFF
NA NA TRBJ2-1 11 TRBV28 TGTGCCAGCAGTGTCTACAATGAGCAGTTCTTC CASSVYNEQFF
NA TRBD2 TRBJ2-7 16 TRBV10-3 TGTGCCATCACCCGGGGCGACGCGGGAGGTGTTCACGAGCAGTACTTC CAITRGDAGGVHEQYF
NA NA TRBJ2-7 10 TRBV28 TGTGCTTCGGGTCCCTACGAGCAGTACTTC CASGPYEQYF